Below, 3 T cell receptor beta chains from the same sample are listed, as sequenced in a study of regulatory T cells in long-lasting Graves disease. As for time point: persistent/refractory GD, antithyroid drugs over 5 years with positive TRAb. TCR sequences were obtained from RNA taken from PBMCs. According to the study, TCR beta libraries were built with iRepertoire HTBI primers and CDR3-region Arm-PCR. Each CDR3 protein is one row after TCRdb ran MiXCR on the multiplex PCR reads. The table lists 400,000 to 500,000 distinct CDR3 sequences, around 20% of them singletons, with 14% in the top ten. This sample comprised peripheral blood mononuclear cells (PBMCs), obtained when the disease was refractory, from a patient treated with antithyroid drugs. The receptors were gathered from a female donor with Graves disease.

Details on this clonotype: This sequence may be a read error, since a much larger clone differs from it by one base. The chain recombines TRBV28 with TRBJ2-2; D gene ambiguous. V lost 8 bases and J 6 bases, leaving 10 bases between the germline ends. Germline CDR1 and CDR2: MDHEN and SYDVKM. CDR3 length: 12 residues. The chain's CDR3 is CASHANAGELFF. The CDR3 DNA reads TGTGCCAGCCACGCCAATGCCGGGGAGCTGTTTTTT.

This clonotype was seen repeatedly, ten times or more. V is TRBV20-1 and J is TRBJ1-4; D gene unclear. V lost 0 bases, J lost 8 bases, and 7 bases lay in between. From germline, CDR1 is DFQATT and CDR2 SNEGSKA (reference sequence). The CDR3 sequence is 12 residues long. The CDR3 DNA reads as TGCAGTGCTAGAGAGACGGTGGAAAAACTGTTTTTT. This codes for CSARETVEKLFF.

About this clonotype itself: It is likely a read error, because the conserved phenylalanine at the end of the CDR3 is missing. The J gene is TRBJ2-2, the V gene TRBV14; D may be TRBD2 (6 bases). Germline V gene sequence: CDR1 SGHDN, CDR2 FVKESK. This CDR3 is 13 amino acids long. Trimming stripped 1 base from V and 6 bases from J, with 6 bases between. The CDR3 region is CASSQAGAGELFS. The CDR3 coding sequence is TGTGCCAGCAGCCAAGCGGGAGCCGGGGAGCTGTTTTCT.